The 26 T cell receptor beta chains in this list originate from one sample, sequenced in a study of Graves' ophthalmopathy and Graves' hyperthyroidism. Amplification targeted the TCR beta CDR3 regions, with RNA transcripts as the source material. HTBI primers were used in a first-round RT-PCR, which preceded a second-round multiplex PCR. TCRdb reanalysed the multiplex PCR reads using MiXCR and keeps one entry per CDR3 protein. The table records over 650,000 distinct CDR3 sequences, over 40% of them present only once. The sample consisted of peripheral blood. These receptors were obtained from an adult man with Graves' ophthalmopathy.

In this sample, this clonotype turned up many times. A read error may explain this, as a much larger clone is one base away. The rearrangement uses TRBV27 and TRBJ1-1, with D uncertain. Trimming stripped 6 bases from V and 4 bases from J, with 6 bases between. The CDR3 loop spans 11 amino acids. Germline values: CDR1 MNHEY, CDR2 SMNVEV (reference sequence). Here the CDR3 DNA reads TGTGCCAGCAGATGGGGCACTGAAGCTTTCTTT. Translated: CASRWGTEAFF.

The table lists this clonotype with a count of one. This may be a read error, as it is one base from a much larger clone. The chain couples TRBV20-1 to TRBJ1-3; 7 positions agree with TRBD1. This CDR3 has 14 residues. The V and J ends lost 5 bases and 4 bases, in that order; junction bases with no gene match: 8. Germline V gives CDR1 DFQATT, CDR2 SNEGSKA (reference sequence). CDR3 loop: CSAPLPGGGNTIYF. CDR3 nucleotides: TGCAGTGCTCCCCTTCCAGGGGGAGGAAACACCATATATTTT.

This chain joins TRBV29-1 and TRBJ1-1, with unresolved D. Trimming removed 0 bases from V and 5 bases from J, with 10 bases in between. This CDR3 comprises 13 residues. Germline CDR1 is SQVTM and CDR2 is ANQGSEA. In nucleotides, the CDR3 is TGCAGCGTTGAAGAGGTCTCGGGTACTGAAGCTTTCTTT. This sequence encodes CSVEEVSGTEAFF.

This clonotype was counted many times. J is TRBJ1-2 and V is TRBV25-1, with D uncertain. Germline V CDR1 and CDR2: MGHDK, SYGVNS. V shed 1 base and J shed 5 bases, with 23 bases lying between them. The CDR3 sequence is 18 residues long. The CDR3 sequence is CASSEFSTGFQTLYGYTF. The CDR3 coding sequence is TGTGCCAGCAGTGAATTCTCGACGGGATTCCAAACCCTTTATGGCTACACCTTC.

The gene calls are TRBV6-1 and TRBJ2-7; TRBD1 agrees at 8 bases. J was trimmed by 5 bases and V by 5 bases; bases with no gene match: 5. CDR1 and CDR2 (germline): MNHNS, SASEGT. This CDR3 region has 13 residues. The CDR3 is CASSPSTGDEQYF. As DNA, the CDR3 is TGTGCCAGCAGTCCCTCGACAGGGGACGAGCAGTACTTC.

The sample holds many counts of this clonotype. This chain joins TRBV2 and TRBJ1-5; D perhaps matches TRBD1 (6 bases). The CDR3 runs 15 residues. Germline loops: CDR1 SNHLY, CDR2 FYNNEI. The V end was cut by 1 base, the J end by 0 bases, with 7 bases between. In DNA, the CDR3 is TGTGCCAGCAGTGAAGACAGGGATAGCAATCAGCCCCAGCATTTT. Amino acid sequence: CASSEDRDSNQPQHF.

This chain links TRBV24-1 with TRBJ1-4; no firm D call. The CDR3 spans 14 residues. V was cut by 2 bases and J by 7 bases, with 10 bases left in between. Germline CDR1 is KGHDR and CDR2 is SFDVKD. In DNA, the CDR3 is TGTGCCACCAGTGATTCTCACCTTCGTGAAAAACTGTTTTTT. Translated, it gives CATSDSHLREKLFF.

Ten or more counts support this clonotype. This chain joins TRBV12-3 or TRBV12-4 and TRBJ1-4; D uncertain. The CDR3 is 13 residues long. Trimming cost V 5 bases and J 5 bases, with 9 bases left between them. The CDR3 bases are TGTGCCAGCAGTCCGGCCGAGAATGAAAAACTGTTTTTT. Amino acids: CASSPAENEKLFF.

This clonotype appeared many times. This chain joins TRBV11-2 and TRBJ1-1; weak D call: TRBD1 (6 bases). The CDR3 is 15 residues long. Germline CDR1 reads SGHAT; CDR2 reads FQNNGV. V was shortened by 3 bases and J by 0 bases, with 11 bases between the two germline ends. The DNA of the CDR3 is TGTGCCAGCAGCTTCCGGGGGGCGATGAACACTGAAGCTTTCTTT. It codes for CASSFRGAMNTEAFF.

The chain combines TRBV25-1 with TRBJ1-1; 8 bases fit TRBD1. CDR1 and CDR2 (germline): MGHDK, SYGVNS. With 5 bases clipped from V and 3 bases from J, the junction kept 5 bases outside the gene matches. CDR3 length: 14 residues. In nucleotides, the CDR3 is TGTGCCAGCAGTCCGACAGGGGCGCACACTGAAGCTTTCTTT. Its translation: CASSPTGAHTEAFF.

This rearrangement joins TRBV29-1 to TRBJ1-2; 9 bases agree with TRBD1. This CDR3 has 13 amino acids. Germline V gene sequence: CDR1 SQVTM, CDR2 ANQGSEA. The trim removed 4 bases at V and 7 bases at J, leaving 7 bases unmatched. The chain's CDR3 is CSVGLAGQGGYTF. CDR3 coding DNA: TGCAGCGTTGGACTAGCGGGACAGGGTGGCTACACCTTC.

The DNA of the CDR3 is TGTGCCAGCAGCCAACCTCAGGGGGCTAGGTATTCACCCCTCCACTTT. Translation gives CASSQPQGARYSPLHF. The chain employs TRBV4-2 and TRBJ1-6; TRBD1 agrees at 8 bases. The junction had 8 bases not matched to a gene; V was cut back by 2 bases and J by 8 bases. The CDR3 is 16 residues long. Germline V lookup: CDR1 LGHNA, CDR2 YNFKEQ.

This clonotype was seen just once. This chain links TRBV2 with TRBJ1-6, with TRBD1 identical over 10 bases. V lost 5 bases and J lost 13; bases outside the gene matches: 11. The CDR3 runs 15 residues. Germline assignment: CDR1 SNHLY and CDR2 FYNNEI. The CDR3 DNA reads TGTGCCAGCAGTCGGGACAGGGGTAAGAGTCAGCCCCTCCACTTT. Translation gives CASSRDRGKSQPLHF.

The genes are TRBV5-8 and TRBJ2-2; D is possibly TRBD2 (5 bases). V was shortened by 4 bases and J by 7 bases, with 8 bases between the two germline ends. Looked up from germline, CDR1 is SGHTS and CDR2 is YDEGEE. The CDR3 consists of 12 residues. Written as DNA, the CDR3 is TGTGCCAGCAGCGCACGGGACGGGGAGCTGTTTTTT. This codes for CASSARDGELFF.

The chain carries TRBV15 and TRBJ2-7; no clear D. From germline, CDR1 is LNHNV and CDR2 YYDKDF (reference sequence). V lost 2 bases and J lost 7, with 9 bases in between. The CDR3 is 12 residues long. CDR3 loop: CATSRQLGEQYF. CDR3 coding DNA: TGTGCCACCAGCAGACAGTTAGGGGAGCAGTACTTC.

The sample holds many counts of this clonotype. The J gene is TRBJ2-5, the V gene TRBV7-9; the match to TRBD1 covers 7 bases. After removal of 5 bases from V and 1 base from J, the junction contained 4 bases not matched to a gene. Germline V gives CDR1 SEHNR, CDR2 FQNEAQ (reference sequence). CDR3 length equals 14 residues. The CDR3 sequence is CASSPGQLQETQYF. In DNA, the CDR3 is TGTGCCAGCAGCCCGGGACAGCTCCAAGAGACCCAGTACTTC.

V is TRBV5-5 and J is TRBJ1-3; possible D gene TRBD1, 5 bases. The CDR3 is made up of 17 amino acids. The germline V and J ends were trimmed by 4 bases and 0 bases, with 17 bases remaining between them. Germline V gene sequence: CDR1 SGHKS, CDR2 YYEKEE (reference sequence). The CDR3 DNA is TGTGCCAGCAGCCAAGAAGGGACTTCGATCTCTGGAAACACCATATATTTT. Its translation is CASSQEGTSISGNTIYF.

This clonotype was counted once. J is TRBJ1-2 and V is TRBV29-1; TRBD1 is a possible D gene (5 bases). This CDR3 is built from 12 residues. CDR1 SQVTM and CDR2 ANQGSEA come from the germline V gene. V was pared by 6 bases and J by 2 bases, with 10 bases between. The CDR3 nucleotides read TGCAGCGTATCGGGACGAAACTATGGCTACACCTTC. It encodes CSVSGRNYGYTF.

This clonotype came up a few times. The genes are TRBV6-6 and TRBJ2-7; TRBD2 matches at 10 bases. The CDR3 has 17 amino acids. J lost 3 bases, V lost 4 bases, and 12 bases had no gene match. In germline, CDR1 is MNHNY, CDR2 SVGAGI (reference sequence). CDR3: CASSSERLAGGIYEQYF. CDR3 bases: TGTGCCAGCAGTTCGGAGAGGTTAGCGGGAGGAATCTACGAGCAGTACTTC.

This clonotype has ten or more counts. This chain uses TRBV11-3 with TRBJ2-6, with D unresolved. The CDR3 covers 13 residues. Per the germline V gene, CDR1 is SGHNT and CDR2 is YENEEA. Trimming took off 0 bases at V and 15 bases at J, with 12 bases between the two ends. DNA for the CDR3: TGTGCCAGCAGCTTAGACCAGATATCGGACCTGACTTTC. This sequence encodes CASSLDQISDLTF. The variable domain in full, completed from reference TRBV11-3 and TRBJ2-6, reads EAGVVQSPRYKIIEKKQPVAFWCNPISGHNTLYWYLQNLGQGPELLIRYENEEAVDDSQLPKDRFSAERLKGVDSTLKIQPAELGDSAVYLCASSLDQISDLTFGAGSRLTVL.

This clonotype was recorded once. The chain couples TRBV9 to TRBJ1-4, with D possibly matching TRBD1 (5 bases). The V gene's germline CDR1 is SGDLS and CDR2 YYNGEE. Trimming pared 5 bases from V and 0 bases from J, leaving 23 bases between. This CDR3 comprises 19 residues. DNA for the CDR3: TGTGCCAGCAGTTACTTAGGCCAGGGAAGAGGTTCAACTAATGAAAAACTGTTTTTT. It codes for CASSYLGQGRGSTNEKLFF.

V gene TRBV20-1 combines with J gene TRBJ1-5, with D possibly being TRBD1 (5 bases). Trimming shortened V by 7 bases and J by 11 bases, and 21 bases separated the two germline ends. This CDR3 has 13 residues. The germline V gene has CDR1 DFQATT and CDR2 SNEGSKA (reference sequence). The CDR3 DNA is TGCAGTGGGGTGGTCCGGGACGAAGAGACCCAGCATTTT. Translating it yields CSGVVRDEETQHF.

V is TRBV2 and J is TRBJ1-2, with D unclear. From germline, CDR1 is SNHLY and CDR2 FYNNEI. CDR3 length equals 13 residues. The CDR3 is CARDRSTLYGYTF. The CDR3 DNA reads as TGTGCTAGAGATCGTAGCACGCTCTATGGCTACACCTTC. The full variable domain, its missing parts supplied by reference TRBV2 and TRBJ1-2, is EPEVTQTPSHQVTQMGQEVILRCVPISNHLYFYWYRQILGQKVEFLVSFYNNEISEKSEIFDDQFSVERPDGSNFTLKIRSTKLEDSAMYFCARDRSTLYGYTFGSGTRLTVV.

The V call is TRBV11-2, the J call TRBJ1-5; 8 positions match TRBD1. Germline values: CDR1 SGHAT, CDR2 FQNNGV. J lost 7 bases, V lost 6 bases, and 2 bases had no gene match. This CDR3 has 12 residues. CDR3 region: CASRDREQPQHF. The CDR3 DNA is TGTGCCAGCAGGGACAGGGAACAGCCCCAGCATTTT.

Points on this clonotype: This may arise from a read error, as a much more abundant clone is one base away. The rearrangement links TRBV14 to TRBJ2-2; D perhaps matches TRBD2 (5 bases). This CDR3 spans 13 amino acids. Germline CDR1 SGHDN, CDR2 FVKESK. The DNA for the CDR3 is TGTGCCAGCAGCATAAGTAACACCGGGGAGCTGCTTTTT. It codes for CASSISNTGELLF.

There are a few counts of this clonotype. The V gene is TRBV9, the J gene TRBJ1-2; D unresolved. The CDR3 is 14 residues long. Trimming removed 7 bases from V and 2 bases from J, with 15 bases in between. CDR1 is SGDLS, CDR2 YYNGEE, per germline. CDR3 protein: CASSPQEGNYGYTF. The CDR3 DNA reads TGTGCCAGCTCACCGCAAGAGGGAAACTATGGCTACACCTTC.